The clone carrying this T cell receptor beta chain was seen a few times. Its antigen is undetermined. One entry per CDR3 protein results from TCRdb running MiXCR on the 5' RACE reads. The sample holds tens of thousands of distinct CDR3 sequences, less than 15% seen once. These data come from a study of early T cells in non-severe SARS-CoV-2 infection. Germline V gene lookup returns CDR1 SGHTA and CDR2 FQGTGA. The CDR3 has 13 residues. V was clipped by 2 bases and J by 7 bases, with 11 bases between them. General study results and limits: Matches to VDJdb favored anti-spike CD8 responses and missed private and CD4 specificities.

Sequencing input: whole blood. This clonotype was obtained from an adult who was a healthcare worker with PCR-confirmed SARS-CoV-2 infection or an uninfected control (not recorded which). The chain links TRBV7-3 to TRBJ1-2; D not resolved. The CDR3 here is CASSLDPSLGYTF. Written as DNA, the CDR3 is TGTGCCAGCAGCTTAGACCCGTCCCTTGGCTACACCTTC.